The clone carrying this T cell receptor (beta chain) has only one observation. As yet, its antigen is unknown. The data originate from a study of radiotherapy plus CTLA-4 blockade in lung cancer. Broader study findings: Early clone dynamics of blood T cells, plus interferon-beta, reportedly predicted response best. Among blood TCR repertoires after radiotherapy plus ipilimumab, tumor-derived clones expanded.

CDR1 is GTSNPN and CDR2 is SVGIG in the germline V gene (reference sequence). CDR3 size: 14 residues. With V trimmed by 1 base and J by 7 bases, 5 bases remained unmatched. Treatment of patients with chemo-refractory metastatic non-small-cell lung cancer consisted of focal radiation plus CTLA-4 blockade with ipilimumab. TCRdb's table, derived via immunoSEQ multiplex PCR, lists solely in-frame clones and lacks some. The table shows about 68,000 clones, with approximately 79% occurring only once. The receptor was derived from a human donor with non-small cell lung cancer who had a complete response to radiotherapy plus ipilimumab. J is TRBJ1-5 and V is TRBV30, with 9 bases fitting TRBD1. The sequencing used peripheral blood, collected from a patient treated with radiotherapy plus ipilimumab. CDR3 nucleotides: TGTGCCTGGAGTGGGACAGGGGACGGGCAGCCCCAGCATTTT. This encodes CAWSGTGDGQPQHF.